The sample holds a few counts of the clone carrying this T cell receptor beta chain. This sample was included in a study of CD8+ T cells in alopecia areata. The sequencing template was cDNA reverse transcribed from extracted RNA. Generated by immunoSEQ multiplex PCR, the TCRdb table keeps only in-frame clones and is missing some. The sample holds 150,000 to 200,000 clones, just over 65% seen once. This clonotype originated in a human donor with alopecia areata. Specimen: CD8+ T cells sorted from blood, collected at week 0.

CDR3 protein: CASSPDWRSSDTQYF. In nucleotides, the CDR3 is TGTGCCAGCAGCCCCGACTGGCGTTCCTCAGATACGCAGTATTTT. The chain employs TRBV25-1 and TRBJ2-3; no reliable D call. CDR3 size: 15 residues. V lost 6 bases and J 4 bases, leaving 17 bases between the germline ends. CDR1 MGHDK and CDR2 SYGVNS come from the germline V gene.